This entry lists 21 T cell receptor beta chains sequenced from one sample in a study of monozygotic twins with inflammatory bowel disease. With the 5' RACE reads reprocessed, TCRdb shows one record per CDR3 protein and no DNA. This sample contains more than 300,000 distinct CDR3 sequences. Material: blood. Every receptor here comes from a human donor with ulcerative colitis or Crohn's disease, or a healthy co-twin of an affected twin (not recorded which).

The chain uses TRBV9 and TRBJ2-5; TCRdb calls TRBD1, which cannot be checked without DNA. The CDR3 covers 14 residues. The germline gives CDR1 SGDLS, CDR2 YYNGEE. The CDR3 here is CASSVGPGEGTQYF. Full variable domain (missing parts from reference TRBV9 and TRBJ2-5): DSGVTQTPKHLITATGQRVTLRCSPRSGDLSVYWYQQSLDQGLQFLIQYYNGEERAKGNILERFSAQQFPDLHSELNLSSLELGDSALYFCASSVGPGEGTQYFGPGTRLLVL.

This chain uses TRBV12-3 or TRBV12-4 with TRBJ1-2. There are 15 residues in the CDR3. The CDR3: CASREETESNYGYTF.

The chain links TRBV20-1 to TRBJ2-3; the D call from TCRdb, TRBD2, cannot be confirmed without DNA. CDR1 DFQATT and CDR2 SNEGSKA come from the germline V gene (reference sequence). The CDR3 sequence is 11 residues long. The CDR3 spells CSDIAGGRPYF.

This CDR3 reads CPSSVLQGSPLHF. The chain uses TRBV7-2 and TRBJ1-6; TCRdb's D call of TRBD1 is untestable without DNA. CDR1 and CDR2 from the germline V gene are SGHTA and FQGNSA. There are 13 residues in the CDR3.

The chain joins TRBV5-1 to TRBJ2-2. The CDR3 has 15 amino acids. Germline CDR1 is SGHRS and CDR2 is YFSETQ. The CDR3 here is CASSLKAVMAGELFF.

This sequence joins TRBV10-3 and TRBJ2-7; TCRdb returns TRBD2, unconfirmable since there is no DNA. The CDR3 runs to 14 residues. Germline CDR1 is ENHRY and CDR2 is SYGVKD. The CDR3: CAIRGTSGGYEQYF.

The chain's CDR3 is CASSLVVVAYNEQFF. This chain joins TRBV5-1 and TRBJ2-1. The CDR3 is 15 residues long. The germline V gene encodes CDR1 SGHRS and CDR2 YFSETQ.

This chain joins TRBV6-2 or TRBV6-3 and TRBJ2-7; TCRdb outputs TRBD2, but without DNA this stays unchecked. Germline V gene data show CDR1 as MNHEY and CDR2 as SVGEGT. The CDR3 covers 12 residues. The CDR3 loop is CASSFGLYEQYF.

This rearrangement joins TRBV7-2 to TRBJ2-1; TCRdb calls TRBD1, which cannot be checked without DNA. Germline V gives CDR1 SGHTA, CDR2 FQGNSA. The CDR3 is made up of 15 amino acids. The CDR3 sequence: CASSLANPGGDEQFF. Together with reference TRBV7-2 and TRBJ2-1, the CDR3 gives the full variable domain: GAGVSQSPSNKVTEKGKDVELRCDPISGHTALYWYRQSLGQGLEFLIYFQGNSAPDKSGLPSDRFSAERTGGSVSTLTIQRTQQEDSAVYLCASSLANPGGDEQFFGPGTRLTVL.

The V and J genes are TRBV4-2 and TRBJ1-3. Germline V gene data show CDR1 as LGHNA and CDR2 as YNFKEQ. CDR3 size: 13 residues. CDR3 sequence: CASSQGVRNTIYF.

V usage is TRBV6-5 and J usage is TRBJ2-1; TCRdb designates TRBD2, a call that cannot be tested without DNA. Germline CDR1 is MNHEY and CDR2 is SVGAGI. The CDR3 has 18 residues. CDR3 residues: CASSNPRRDSSSYNEQFF.

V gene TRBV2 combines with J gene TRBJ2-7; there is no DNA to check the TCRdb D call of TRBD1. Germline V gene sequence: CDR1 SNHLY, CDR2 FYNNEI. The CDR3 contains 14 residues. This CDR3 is CASRGTGISYEQYF. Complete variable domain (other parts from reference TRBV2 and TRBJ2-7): EPEVTQTPSHQVTQMGQEVILRCVPISNHLYFYWYRQILGQKVEFLVSFYNNEISEKSEIFDDQFSVERPDGSNFTLKIRSTKLEDSAMYFCASRGTGISYEQYFGPGTRLTVT.

The CDR3 spells CASSLVIEETQYF. The rearrangement links TRBV7-9 to TRBJ2-5. Per the germline V gene, CDR1 is SEHNR and CDR2 is FQNEAQ (reference sequence). The CDR3 runs to 13 residues.

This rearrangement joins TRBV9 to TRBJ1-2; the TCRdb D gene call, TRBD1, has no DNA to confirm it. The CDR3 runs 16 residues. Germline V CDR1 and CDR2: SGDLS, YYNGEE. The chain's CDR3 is CASSGDLTRGNEGYTF. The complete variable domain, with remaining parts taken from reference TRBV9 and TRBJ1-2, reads DSGVTQTPKHLITATGQRVTLRCSPRSGDLSVYWYQQSLDQGLQFLIQYYNGEERAKGNILERFSAQQFPDLHSELNLSSLELGDSALYFCASSGDLTRGNEGYTFGSGTRLTVV.

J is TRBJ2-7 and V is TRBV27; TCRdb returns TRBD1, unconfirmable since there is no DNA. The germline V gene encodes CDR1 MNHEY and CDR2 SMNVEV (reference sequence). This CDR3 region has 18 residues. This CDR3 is CASSFKLRETGGFYEQYF.

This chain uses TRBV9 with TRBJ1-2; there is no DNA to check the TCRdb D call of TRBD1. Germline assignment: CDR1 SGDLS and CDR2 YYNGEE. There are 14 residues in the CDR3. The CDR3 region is CASSEGQGASGYTF.

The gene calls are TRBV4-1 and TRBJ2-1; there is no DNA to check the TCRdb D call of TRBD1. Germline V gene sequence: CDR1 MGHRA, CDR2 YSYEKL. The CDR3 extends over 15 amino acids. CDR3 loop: CASSALLNRGNEQFF.

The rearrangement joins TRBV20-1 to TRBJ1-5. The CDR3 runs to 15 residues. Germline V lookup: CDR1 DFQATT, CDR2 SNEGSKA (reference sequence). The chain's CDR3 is CSARTDEYSNQPQHF.

The CDR3 spells CASSTRTGATEAFF. This sequence joins TRBV19 and TRBJ1-1; absent DNA, TCRdb's TRBD1 call cannot be checked. Germline V gene sequence: CDR1 LNHDA, CDR2 SQIVND (reference sequence). CDR3 length equals 14 residues.

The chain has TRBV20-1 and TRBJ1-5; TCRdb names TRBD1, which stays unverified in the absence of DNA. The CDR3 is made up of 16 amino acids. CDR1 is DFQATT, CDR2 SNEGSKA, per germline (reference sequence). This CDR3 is CSADGQGEYSNQPQHF.

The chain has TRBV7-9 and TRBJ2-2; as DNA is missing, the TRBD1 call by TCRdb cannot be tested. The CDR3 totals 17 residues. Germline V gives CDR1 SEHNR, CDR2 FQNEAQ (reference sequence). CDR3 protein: CASSARTGDRNTGELFF.